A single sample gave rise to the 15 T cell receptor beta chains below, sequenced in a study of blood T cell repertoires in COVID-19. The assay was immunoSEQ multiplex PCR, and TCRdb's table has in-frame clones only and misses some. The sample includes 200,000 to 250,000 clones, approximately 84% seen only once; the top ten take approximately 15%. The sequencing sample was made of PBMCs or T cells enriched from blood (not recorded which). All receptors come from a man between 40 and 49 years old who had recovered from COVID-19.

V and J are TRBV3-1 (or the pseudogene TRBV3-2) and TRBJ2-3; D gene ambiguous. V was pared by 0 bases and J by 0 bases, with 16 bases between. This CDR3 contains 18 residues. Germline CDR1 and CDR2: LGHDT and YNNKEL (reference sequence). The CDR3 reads CASSQELRRTRSTDTQYF. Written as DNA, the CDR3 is TGTGCCAGCAGCCAAGAGCTCCGGAGAACACGTAGCACAGATACGCAGTATTTT.

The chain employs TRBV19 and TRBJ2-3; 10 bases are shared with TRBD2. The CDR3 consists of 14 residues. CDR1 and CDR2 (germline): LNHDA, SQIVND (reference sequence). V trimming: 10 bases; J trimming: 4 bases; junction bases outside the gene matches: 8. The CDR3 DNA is TGTGCCACCGAAACAGCGGGAGGGCCAGATACGCAGTATTTT. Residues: CATETAGGPDTQYF. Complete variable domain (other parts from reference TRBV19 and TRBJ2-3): DGGITQSPKYLFRKEGQNVTLSCEQNLNHDAMYWYRQDPGQGLRLIYYSQIVNDFQKGDIAEGYSVSREKKESFPLTVTSAQKNPTAFYLCATETAGGPDTQYFGPGTRLTVL.

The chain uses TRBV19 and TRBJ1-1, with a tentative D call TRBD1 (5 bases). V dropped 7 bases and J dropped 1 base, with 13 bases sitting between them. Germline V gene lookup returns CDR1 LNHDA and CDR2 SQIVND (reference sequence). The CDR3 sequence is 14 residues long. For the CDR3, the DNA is TGTGCCAGTAACTTAGGGGAGGGGAACACTGAAGCTTTCTTT. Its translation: CASNLGEGNTEAFF.

This CDR3 is CAISPGEGELFF. CDR3 nucleotide sequence: TGTGCCATCAGCCCTGGAGAGGGGGAGCTGTTTTTT. The chain combines TRBV10-3 with TRBJ2-2; D is unresolved. V lost 6 bases and J lost 8, with 10 bases in between. Germline V gene data show CDR1 as ENHRY and CDR2 as SYGVKD. The CDR3 contains 12 residues.

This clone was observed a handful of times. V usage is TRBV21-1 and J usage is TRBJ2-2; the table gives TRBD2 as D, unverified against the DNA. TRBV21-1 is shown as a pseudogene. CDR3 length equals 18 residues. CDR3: CASSQNGCGGAHTGELFF. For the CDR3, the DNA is TGTGCCAGCAGCCAAAACGGGTGCGGGGGGGCCCACACCGGGGAGCTGTTTTTT.

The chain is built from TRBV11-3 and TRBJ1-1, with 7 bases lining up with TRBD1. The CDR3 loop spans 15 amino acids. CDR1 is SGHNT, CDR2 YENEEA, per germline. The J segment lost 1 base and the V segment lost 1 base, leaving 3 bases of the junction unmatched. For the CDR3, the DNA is TGTGCCAGCAGCTTAGGACAGGGAGAGAACACTGAAGCTTTCTTT. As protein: CASSLGQGENTEAFF.

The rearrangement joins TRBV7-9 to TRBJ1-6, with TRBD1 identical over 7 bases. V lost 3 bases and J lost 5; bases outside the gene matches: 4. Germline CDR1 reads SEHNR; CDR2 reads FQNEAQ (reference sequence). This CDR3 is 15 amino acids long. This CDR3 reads CASSFAGTDNSPLHF. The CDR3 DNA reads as TGTGCCAGCAGCTTCGCCGGGACAGATAATTCACCCCTCCACTTT.

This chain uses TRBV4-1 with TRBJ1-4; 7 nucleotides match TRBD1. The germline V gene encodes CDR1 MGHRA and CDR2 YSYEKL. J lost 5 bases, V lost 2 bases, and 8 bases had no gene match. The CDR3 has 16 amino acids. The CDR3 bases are TGCGCCAGCAGCCAAAGATCGACAGGGTCGAATGAAAAACTGTTTTTT. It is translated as CASSQRSTGSNEKLFF.

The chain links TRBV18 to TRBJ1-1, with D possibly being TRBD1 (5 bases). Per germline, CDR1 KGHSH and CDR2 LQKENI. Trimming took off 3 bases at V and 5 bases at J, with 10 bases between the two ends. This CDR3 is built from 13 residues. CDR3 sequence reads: CASSPRDFTEAFF. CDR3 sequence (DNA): TGTGCCAGCTCACCGAGGGACTTTACTGAAGCTTTCTTT.

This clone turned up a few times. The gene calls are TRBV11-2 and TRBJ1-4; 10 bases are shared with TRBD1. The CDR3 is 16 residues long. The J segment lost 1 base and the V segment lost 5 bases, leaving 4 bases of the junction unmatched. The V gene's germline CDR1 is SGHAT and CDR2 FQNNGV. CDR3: CASSRDRGRTNEKLFF. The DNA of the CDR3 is TGTGCCAGCAGCCGGGACAGGGGACGAACTAATGAAAAACTGTTTTTT.

The CDR3 DNA reads TGCGCCAGCAGCCAAGAGGGCAGGGGCTCTGGAAACACCATATATTTT. This sequence encodes CASSQEGRGSGNTIYF. The chain has TRBV4-1 and TRBJ1-3; the D gene is possibly TRBD1 (6 bases). CDR1 is MGHRA and CDR2 is YSYEKL in the germline V gene. V was pared by 0 bases and J by 0 bases, with 9 bases between. The CDR3 runs to 16 residues.

Written as DNA, the CDR3 is TGTGCCAGCAGCTTAAGCGGGGGGGCCATCACCGATACGCAGTATTTT. Protein sequence: CASSLSGGAITDTQYF. This chain uses TRBV7-2 with TRBJ2-3; 10 nucleotides align to TRBD2. V was pared by 2 bases and J by 6 bases, with 8 bases of the junction left unmatched. CDR3 length: 16 residues. The germline V gene encodes CDR1 SGHTA and CDR2 FQGNSA.

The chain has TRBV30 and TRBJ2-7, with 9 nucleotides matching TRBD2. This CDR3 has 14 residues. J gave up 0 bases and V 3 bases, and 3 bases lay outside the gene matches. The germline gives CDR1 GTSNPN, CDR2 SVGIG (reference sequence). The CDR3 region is CAWRSGGSSYEQYF. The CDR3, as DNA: TGTGCCTGGAGAAGCGGGGGGAGCTCCTACGAGCAGTACTTC. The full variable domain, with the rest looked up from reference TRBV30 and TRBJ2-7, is SQTIHQWPATLVQPVGSPLSLECTVEGTSNPNLYWYRQAAGRGLQLLFYSVGIGQISSEVPQNLSASRPQDRQFILSSKKLLLSDSGFYLCAWRSGGSSYEQYFGPGTRLTVT.

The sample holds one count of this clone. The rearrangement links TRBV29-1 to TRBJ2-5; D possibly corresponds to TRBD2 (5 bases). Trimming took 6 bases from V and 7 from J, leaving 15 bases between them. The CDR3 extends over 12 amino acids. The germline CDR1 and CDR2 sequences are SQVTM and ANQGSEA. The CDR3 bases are TGCAGCGTCGACCCAGTAGAGGGGACCCAGTACTTC. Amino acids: CSVDPVEGTQYF.

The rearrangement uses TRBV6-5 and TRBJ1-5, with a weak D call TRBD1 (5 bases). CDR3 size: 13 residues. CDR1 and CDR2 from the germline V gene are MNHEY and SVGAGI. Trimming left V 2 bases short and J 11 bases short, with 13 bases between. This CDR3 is CASSYAGGTSQHF. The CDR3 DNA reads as TGTGCCAGCAGTTACGCGGGAGGGACGTCCCAGCATTTT.